Below, one T cell receptor (beta chain) is given with its context. Its antigen is not identified. These data are taken from a study of T-cell memory formation after mild COVID-19. About the study: Clusters were largely donor specific.

CDR3 length equals 14 residues. The germline CDR1 and CDR2 sequences are DFQATT and SNEGSKA (reference sequence). Deletions cut 3 bases from V and 6 bases from J, with 14 bases between. Broader study findings: Confirmation of SARS-CoV-2 specificity was lacking for second-wave clones peaking day 37. Memory from before infection featured some responding clones, which suggests cross-reactive memory joined.

TCRdb redid the calling of the 5' RACE reads with MiXCR, one entry per CDR3 protein. The sample has 450,000 to 650,000 distinct CDR3 sequences; around 20% are singletons. Sequenced sample: PBMCs or a T cell subset sorted from them (not recorded which). The chain recombines TRBV20-1 with TRBJ2-2; D might be TRBD1 (6 bases). This sequence was found in an adult woman who had mild COVID-19 (a few samples of this study predate the infection). Cell type and time point are not known. The CDR3 region has the DNA TGCAGTGCTAGTTGGGTCAGGGGATCCGGGGAGCTGTTTTTT. It specifies CSASWVRGSGELFF.